Presented here are 27 T cell receptor beta chains from one specimen sequenced in a study of PD-1 blockade in classical Hodgkin lymphoma. All trial patients relapsed after autologous stem cell transplantation. Clones were read by immunoSEQ multiplex PCR, and TCRdb kept only the in-frame ones, dropping some. Altogether more than 90,000 clones are present, about 89% being singletons, with the ten largest covering under 8%. The material was peripheral blood mononuclear cells (PBMCs), obtained before the second cycle of nivolumab. The receptors stem from a human donor with classical Hodgkin lymphoma.

CDR3 nucleotides: TGTGCCAGCAGTTCCCCGGGGGGCGAGCAGTACTTC. Protein product: CASSSPGGEQYF. The rearrangement links TRBV28 to TRBJ2-7; 7 positions match TRBD2. The junction had 3 bases not matched to a gene; V was cut back by 4 bases and J by 6 bases. Germline-derived CDR1 and CDR2 are MDHEN and SYDVKM. The CDR3 is 12 amino acids.

The rearrangement uses TRBV27 and TRBJ1-2; possible D gene TRBD1, 6 bases. V was shortened by 3 bases and J by 2 bases, with 10 bases between the two germline ends. This CDR3 contains 14 residues. Germline V gene data show CDR1 as MNHEY and CDR2 as SMNVEV (reference sequence). The CDR3 region is CASSFAGANYGYTF. In DNA form, the CDR3 reads TGTGCCAGCAGTTTTGCAGGGGCAAACTATGGCTACACCTTC.

The rearrangement uses TRBV15 and TRBJ1-5; perhaps TRBD1 as D (5 bases). V was clipped by 1 base and J by 3 bases, with 22 bases between them. Germline V lookup: CDR1 LNHNV, CDR2 YYDKDF (reference sequence). The CDR3 loop spans 19 amino acids. CDR3 in amino acids: CATSRGPQAILGANQPQHF. CDR3 nucleotides: TGTGCCACCAGCAGAGGTCCCCAAGCCATCCTTGGGGCCAATCAGCCCCAGCATTTT.

The V call is TRBV18, the J call TRBJ2-1; 11 nucleotides align to TRBD2. The CDR3 runs to 15 residues. The J segment lost 4 bases and the V segment lost 6 bases, leaving 5 bases of the junction unmatched. The germline gives CDR1 KGHSH, CDR2 LQKENI. CDR3 in amino acids: CASSLGLAEYNEQFF. In DNA, the CDR3 is TGTGCCAGCTCCCTGGGACTAGCGGAGTACAATGAGCAGTTCTTC.

This clone turned up a few times. V is TRBV5-6 and J is TRBJ1-2; D gene uncertain. The CDR3 length is 14 residues. V dropped 0 bases and J dropped 1 base, with 7 bases sitting between them. In germline, CDR1 is SGHDT, CDR2 YYEEEE. This chain's CDR3 is CASSLVGSNYGYTF. CDR3 DNA: TGTGCCAGCAGCTTGGTGGGCAGTAACTATGGCTACACCTTC.

This chain links TRBV19 with TRBJ2-5, with TRBD1 matching 11 bases. This CDR3 is 14 amino acids long. Trimming at V came to 8 bases and at J to 5 bases, leaving 7 bases not matched to a gene. Germline CDR1 is LNHDA and CDR2 is SQIVND (reference sequence). The CDR3 DNA reads as TGTGCCAGTCTGGACAGGGGGCGCGGTGAGACCCAGTACTTC. It specifies CASLDRGRGETQYF.

V usage is TRBV12-5 and J usage is TRBJ1-1, with unresolved D. Germline CDR1 is LGHNT and CDR2 is FRNRAP. The CDR3 consists of 14 residues. Trimming took off 0 bases at V and 9 bases at J, with 14 bases between the two ends. CDR3 nucleotide sequence: TGTGCTAGTGGTTTGGTACTGGGTGTCGAAAAAGCTTTCTTT. Translation gives CASGLVLGVEKAFF.

V gene TRBV19 combines with J gene TRBJ2-2, with a tentative D call TRBD2 (7 bases). The germline CDR1 and CDR2 sequences are LNHDA and SQIVND (reference sequence). This CDR3 has 14 residues. Between the trimmed V and J ends, which lost 9 bases and 4 bases, there was a span of 15 bases. CDR3 protein: CASRLGGATGELFF. The CDR3, as DNA: TGTGCCAGCCGGTTAGGGGGGGCCACCGGGGAGCTGTTTTTT.

The chain links TRBV10-3 to TRBJ2-1; D gene uncertain. CDR3 length equals 12 residues. The V gene's germline CDR1 is ENHRY and CDR2 SYGVKD. The V and J ends lost 8 bases and 0 bases respectively, with 5 bases between them. The CDR3 DNA sequence: TGTGCCATCGGTAGCTCCTACAATGAGCAGTTCTTC. Translating it yields CAIGSSYNEQFF.

The chain employs TRBV4-2 and TRBJ2-4, with a weak D call TRBD2 (6 bases). Germline V gene lookup returns CDR1 LGHNA and CDR2 YNFKEQ. V dropped 5 bases and J dropped 8 bases, with 22 bases sitting between them. CDR3 length: 16 amino acids. The DNA of the CDR3 is TGTGCCAGCAGCTCCCCGGGAGCGATCGAGGCGGACATTCAGTACTTC. It translates to CASSSPGAIEADIQYF.

V usage is TRBV10-3 and J usage is TRBJ1-6, with a possible D match to TRBD1 (5 bases). V lost 2 bases, J lost 7 bases, and 9 bases lay in between. Germline V lookup: CDR1 ENHRY, CDR2 SYGVKD. CDR3 length equals 14 residues. CDR3 residues: CAISEGRANSPLHF. In nucleotides, the CDR3 is TGTGCCATCAGTGAGGGCAGGGCAAATTCACCCCTCCACTTT.

The chain combines TRBV4-2 with TRBJ2-7, with 12 nucleotides matching TRBD2. The CDR3 has 17 amino acids. V shed 1 base, J shed 4 bases, and the junction held 8 bases outside the gene matches. From germline, CDR1 is LGHNA and CDR2 YNFKEQ. CDR3 region: CASSQGRRLAGDYEQYF. The DNA of the CDR3 is TGTGCCAGCAGCCAAGGCCGCCGACTAGCGGGGGATTACGAGCAGTACTTC.

The rearrangement joins TRBV18 to TRBJ2-1; D call uncertain. The length of the CDR3 is 16 residues. From germline, CDR1 is KGHSH and CDR2 LQKENI. Trimming shortened V by 2 bases and J by 0 bases, and 11 bases separated the two germline ends. CDR3 in DNA: TGTGCCAGCTCACCATGGAAACGGAGCTCCTACAATGAGCAGTTCTTC. It translates to CASSPWKRSSYNEQFF.

The chain carries TRBV30 and TRBJ1-1; 12 nucleotides line up with TRBD1. Germline CDR1 reads GTSNPN; CDR2 reads SVGIG (reference sequence). This CDR3 contains 15 residues. Germline trimming cut 5 bases from V and 5 bases from J; bases unmatched to any gene: 9. CDR3 region: CAWSPGQGAGTEAFF. The CDR3 nucleotides read TGTGCCTGGTCCCCGGGACAGGGGGCGGGTACTGAAGCTTTCTTT. Combining the CDR3 with reference TRBV30 and TRBJ1-1 gives the whole variable domain SQTIHQWPATLVQPVGSPLSLECTVEGTSNPNLYWYRQAAGRGLQLLFYSVGIGQISSEVPQNLSASRPQDRQFILSSKKLLLSDSGFYLCAWSPGQGAGTEAFFGQGTRLTVV.

This clone is a singleton in its sample. The chain uses TRBV5-1 and TRBJ2-3; TRBD1 is a possible D gene (6 bases). V was clipped by 0 bases and J by 2 bases, with 13 bases between them. The CDR3 spans 16 residues. Germline V lookup: CDR1 SGHRS, CDR2 YFSETQ. The chain's CDR3 is CASSLEGDIITDTQYF. The CDR3 DNA sequence: TGCGCCAGCAGCTTGGAGGGGGACATAATCACAGATACGCAGTATTTT.

The chain couples TRBV2 to TRBJ2-3; 8 nucleotides align to TRBD1. Germline V gene data show CDR1 as SNHLY and CDR2 as FYNNEI. CDR3 length: 14 residues. With V trimmed by 2 bases and J by 5 bases, 3 bases remained unmatched. The CDR3 coding sequence is TGTGCCAGCAGTGAAACCAGGGGGCAAGATACGCAGTATTTT. It codes for CASSETRGQDTQYF. The complete variable domain, with remaining parts taken from reference TRBV2 and TRBJ2-3, reads EPEVTQTPSHQVTQMGQEVILRCVPISNHLYFYWYRQILGQKVEFLVSFYNNEISEKSEIFDDQFSVERPDGSNFTLKIRSTKLEDSAMYFCASSETRGQDTQYFGPGTRLTVL.

The chain carries TRBV2 and TRBJ2-5; 9 bases align to TRBD2. CDR3 length equals 15 residues. With V trimmed by 7 bases and J by 1 base, 7 bases remained unmatched. Germline assignment: CDR1 SNHLY and CDR2 FYNNEI. The CDR3, as DNA: TGTGCCAGCACGATAGCGGGGGAACTCCAAGAGACCCAGTACTTC. It codes for CASTIAGELQETQYF.

The rearrangement uses TRBV28 and TRBJ2-7; D not certain. There are 12 residues in the CDR3. V shed 3 bases and J shed 3 bases, with 6 bases lying between them. Germline assignment: CDR1 MDHEN and CDR2 SYDVKM. CDR3 coding DNA: TGTGCCAGCAGTTTTTGGGGCTACGAGCAGTACTTC. It specifies CASSFWGYEQYF.

There are a few counts of this clone. The rearrangement uses TRBV5-1 and TRBJ1-4; TRBD1 matches at 7 bases. Trimming at V came to 4 bases and at J to 3 bases, leaving 6 bases not matched to a gene. Germline CDR1 is SGHRS and CDR2 is YFSETQ. The CDR3 loop spans 15 amino acids. Here the CDR3 reads CASSLMDRSNEKLFF. In nucleotides, the CDR3 is TGCGCCAGCAGCCTAATGGACAGGTCTAATGAAAAACTGTTTTTT.

The gene calls are TRBV28 and TRBJ1-2; weak D call: TRBD1 (5 bases). V was pared by 1 base and J by 5 bases, with 11 bases between. The germline gives CDR1 MDHEN, CDR2 SYDVKM. The CDR3 has 14 residues. The CDR3 bases are TGTGCCAGCAGTTTATTTGGGACCGATTATGGCTACACCTTC. Amino acid sequence: CASSLFGTDYGYTF.

CDR3 in DNA: TGTGCCAGCAGCCCTACAGGGGGCGAGCAGTACTTC. Its translation is CASSPTGGEQYF. The chain carries TRBV11-3 and TRBJ2-7; 8 bases map to TRBD1. This CDR3 contains 12 residues. Germline lookup yields CDR1 SGHNT and CDR2 YENEEA. After removal of 5 bases from V and 6 bases from J, the junction contained 3 bases not matched to a gene. The full variable domain, with the rest looked up from reference TRBV11-3 and TRBJ2-7, is EAGVVQSPRYKIIEKKQPVAFWCNPISGHNTLYWYLQNLGQGPELLIRYENEEAVDDSQLPKDRFSAERLKGVDSTLKIQPAELGDSAVYLCASSPTGGEQYFGPGTRLTVT.

This chain uses TRBV27 with TRBJ2-7, with 8 bases that match TRBD1. V lost 5 bases, J lost 6 bases, and 9 bases stayed unmatched. The CDR3 is 14 residues long. Germline CDR1 and CDR2: MNHEY and SMNVEV (reference sequence). CDR3 sequence: CASSPMTGAFEQYF. The CDR3 DNA reads TGTGCCAGCAGTCCGATGACAGGGGCATTCGAGCAGTACTTC.

The sample holds one count of this clone. The chain employs TRBV5-1 and TRBJ2-5, with D perhaps matching TRBD2 (5 bases). This CDR3 region has 17 residues. Deletions cut 2 bases from V and 5 bases from J, with 22 bases between. Germline V CDR1 and CDR2: SGHRS, YFSETQ. The CDR3 protein is CASSFLREATRGETQYF. CDR3 sequence (DNA): TGCGCCAGCAGCTTCCTAAGAGAAGCCACTAGAGGCGAGACCCAGTACTTC.

This chain uses TRBV6-5 with TRBJ1-6; D uncertain. Per the germline V gene, CDR1 is MNHEY and CDR2 is SVGAGI. This CDR3 has 13 amino acids. V was shortened by 8 bases and J by 7 bases, with 12 bases between the two germline ends. CDR3 loop: CASRRGRNSPLHF. Written as DNA, the CDR3 is TGTGCCAGCCGAAGAGGCCGCAATTCACCCCTCCACTTT.

V and J are TRBV4-2 and TRBJ2-7; a possible D gene is TRBD1 (5 bases). Per the germline V gene, CDR1 is LGHNA and CDR2 is YNFKEQ. V lost 5 bases and J lost 0, with 8 bases in between. The CDR3 extends over 13 amino acids. CDR3 sequence: CASSLTVSYEQYF. The DNA of the CDR3 is TGTGCCAGCAGCTTGACAGTCTCCTACGAGCAGTACTTC.

This chain connects TRBV18 to TRBJ2-7, with unresolved D. The V gene's germline CDR1 is KGHSH and CDR2 LQKENI. CDR3 size: 14 residues. V dropped 3 bases and J dropped 7 bases, with 16 bases sitting between them. CDR3 sequence (DNA): TGTGCCAGCTCACCCTCCGGACGGGCCGGGGAGCAGTACTTC. Translation: CASSPSGRAGEQYF.

The rearrangement links TRBV19 to TRBJ2-2; weak D call: TRBD2 (5 bases). The germline CDR1 and CDR2 sequences are LNHDA and SQIVND (reference sequence). The CDR3 is 14 residues long. V dropped 5 bases and J dropped 2 bases, with 9 bases sitting between them. The CDR3 sequence is CASSQSGNTGELFF. The CDR3 DNA reads TGTGCCAGTAGTCAATCGGGAAACACCGGGGAGCTGTTTTTT.